This T cell receptor beta chain emerged from a study of cytomegalovirus exposure and HLA in healthy donors. Whole-study findings and limits: In vitro checks showed that a few CMV-associated chains really do target CMV antigens. For TCR beta chains, V- and J-gene trimming was later linked to a missense DCLRE1C variant. An ancestry cluster, one associated with Asian ancestry, reportedly showed fewer N-insertions than the approximately 650-donor mean in a later analysis.

About this clone itself: Its target is unknown.

CDR1 is SQVTM and CDR2 is ANQGSEA in the germline V gene. Trimming took 7 bases from V and 3 from J; bases not matched to a gene: 9. There are 14 residues in the CDR3. The study ran its PCR with 60 Vbeta and 13 Jbeta primers. Sequencing was performed with immunoSEQ multiplex PCR; in TCRdb, only in-frame clones are kept and a portion is missing. This table holds approximately 88,000 clones, around 81% found once. The TCR was taken from a man in his late teens or twenties in good health and CMV-seronegative. The gene calls are TRBV29-1 and TRBJ2-3; 8 positions agree with TRBD1. The sequencing sample was made of PBMCs. The CDR3 spells CSAIRQGATDTQYF. The CDR3 region has the DNA TGCAGCGCCATAAGGCAGGGGGCAACAGATACGCAGTATTTT.